The sequence of this T cell receptor beta chain was determined in a study of response to subunit inactivated influenza vaccine. General study findings and limits: There was a suggestion from the authors that each seasonal influenza vaccination recruits few new T cells.

One entry per CDR3 protein, called by TCRdb with MiXCR from the RT-PCR reads. The table lists around 190,000 distinct CDR3 sequences, about a tenth of them singletons. Turning to this clonotype: Its antigen is undetermined.

The CDR3 spans 15 residues. The germline CDR1 and CDR2 sequences are MGHRA and YSYEKL. V lost 0 bases, J lost 0 bases, and 7 bases lay in between. The material sequenced was non-naive T cells sorted from PBMCs, taken on the day of vaccination. The rearrangement links TRBV4-1 to TRBJ2-3; D may correspond to TRBD1 or TRBD2 (5 bases each). This receptor was taken from a man aged 45-60 years who received an inactivated influenza vaccine. The CDR3 here is CASSQEGVSTDTQYF. The CDR3 nucleotides are TGCGCCAGCAGCCAAGAGGGGGTTAGCACAGATACGCAGTATTTT.